This TCR beta chain was sequenced for a study of T cells in localized non-small cell lung cancer. Regarding the study as a whole: Because only a single region of the tumor was sequenced, heterogeneity remains possible. Increased T cell density in blood showed an association with longer overall survival. Peak T cell clonality was found in uninvolved adjacent lung, exceeding tumor. Out of the top 100 tumor clones, a median around 60 were seen in adjacent lung.

Profiled with immunoSEQ multiplex PCR; TCRdb holds only in-frame clones, not every one. The data show 45,000 to 70,000 clones, 70% to 90% seen once. The germline gives CDR1 SQVTM, CDR2 ANQGSEA. V was cut by 5 bases and J by 2 bases, with 15 bases left in between. This CDR3 comprises 14 residues. With regard to this clone: Its antigen remains unknown.

This specimen was peripheral blood, taken before any cancer treatment. The clonotype originates from a woman between 35 and 75 years old with stage I lung adenocarcinoma. The V and J genes are TRBV29-1 and TRBJ1-2, with D unresolved. CDR3 in DNA: TGCAGCGTTCCCAGCCCGGGAACGAACTATGGCTACACCTTC. It translates to CSVPSPGTNYGYTF.